Included here is one T cell receptor beta chain sequence, with context. Its antigen is not known. This sample is part of a study of post-analysis software for immune sequencing data. Study-level information: Secondary progressive, relapsing-remitting and progressive-relapsing multiple sclerosis were among the included disease courses.

Researchers reported that TCR beta cDNA libraries carried unique molecular identifiers. TCRdb fed the PCR reads into MiXCR, producing one record per CDR3 protein. In the table there are 450,000 or so distinct CDR3 sequences, approximately 46% of which are singletons. Whole-study findings and limits: People with multiple sclerosis had a significantly lower normalized Chao1 diversity than controls did.

Sequenced sample: blood. The receptor comes from a girl aged 10 to 17 with multiple sclerosis.

The CDR3 is CASSWGAGGNYGYTF. DNA of the CDR3: TGTGCCAGCAGCTGGGGTGCAGGGGGGAACTATGGCTACACCTTC. V usage is TRBV5-8 and J usage is TRBJ1-2, with 7 positions matching TRBD1. Germline trimming cut 3 bases from V and 2 bases from J; bases unmatched to any gene: 7. The CDR3 runs to 15 residues. Germline-derived CDR1 and CDR2 are SGHTS and YDEGEE.